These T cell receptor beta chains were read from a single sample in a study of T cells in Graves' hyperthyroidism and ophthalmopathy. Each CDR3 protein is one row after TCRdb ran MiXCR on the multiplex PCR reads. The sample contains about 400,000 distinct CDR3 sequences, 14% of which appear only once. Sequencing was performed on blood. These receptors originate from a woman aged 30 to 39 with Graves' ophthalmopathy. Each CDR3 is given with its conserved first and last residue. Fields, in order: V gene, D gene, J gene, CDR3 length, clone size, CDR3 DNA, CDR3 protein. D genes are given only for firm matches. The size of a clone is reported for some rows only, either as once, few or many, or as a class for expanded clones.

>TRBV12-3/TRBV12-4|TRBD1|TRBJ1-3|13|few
TGTGCCAGCAGTTTAGACAGGGGATACACCATATATTTT
CASSLDRGYTIYF
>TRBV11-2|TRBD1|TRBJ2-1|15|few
TGTGCCAGCAGCTTTGGGACAGGGAATCCTAATGAGCAGTTCTTC
CASSFGTGNPNEQFF
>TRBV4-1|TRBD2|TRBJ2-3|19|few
TGCGCCAGCAGCCAAGATTCTGGATTAGCGGGGTTGTATTCAGATACGCAGTATTTT
CASSQDSGLAGLYSDTQYF
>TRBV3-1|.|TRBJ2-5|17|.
TGTGCCAGCAGCCAAGGTCTTTTTGGGGGGGCCCAAGAGACCCAGTACTTC
CASSQGLFGGAQETQYF
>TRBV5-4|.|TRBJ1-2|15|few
TGTGCCAGCACCTATGTTGGGGGCAGGGGCCACGGCTACACCTTC
CASTYVGGRGHGYTF
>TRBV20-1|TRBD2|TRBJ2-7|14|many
TGCAGTGCGTGGCTAGCGGGGGGGAACTACGAGCAGTACTTC
CSAWLAGGNYEQYF
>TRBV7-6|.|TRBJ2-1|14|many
TGTGCCAGCAGCTTAAGCGGACTCCCCAATGAGCAGTTCTTC
CASSLSGLPNEQFF
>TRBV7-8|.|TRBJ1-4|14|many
TGTGCCACCCGAGGGTTCGGAACTAATGAAAAACTGTTTTTT
CATRGFGTNEKLFF
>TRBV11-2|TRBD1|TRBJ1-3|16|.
TGTGCCAGCAGCTTCGGGACAGGGGTCTCTGGAAACACCATATATTTT
CASSFGTGVSGNTIYF
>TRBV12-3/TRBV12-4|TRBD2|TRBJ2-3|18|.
TGTGCCAGCAGTTTGCCCTTTATTAGCGGGGGGAGCACAGATACGCAGTATTTT
CASSLPFISGGSTDTQYF
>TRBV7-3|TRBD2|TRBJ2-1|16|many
TGTGCCAGCAGCTTAGCCGGGGGGGGCTCCTACAATGAGCAGTTCTTC
CASSLAGGGSYNEQFF
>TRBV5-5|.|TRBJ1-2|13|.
TGTGCCAGCAGCTTGGATCCGCCGGGGGGCTACACCTTC
CASSLDPPGGYTF
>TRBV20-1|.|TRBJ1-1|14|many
TGCAGTGCTAGAATAGGGGGAAAGGGTACTGAAGCTTTCTTT
CSARIGGKGTEAFF
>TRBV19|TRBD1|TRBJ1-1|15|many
TGTGCCAGTAGTCCAGACAGGGGGCGGAACACTGAAGCTTTCTTT
CASSPDRGRNTEAFF
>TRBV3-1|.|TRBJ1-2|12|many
TGTGCCAGCAGATCCGAAGGCTATGGCTACACCTTC
CASRSEGYGYTF
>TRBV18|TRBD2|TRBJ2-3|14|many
TGTGCCAGCTCACCCGGGGGGGCAAGAGATACGCAGTATTTT
CASSPGGARDTQYF
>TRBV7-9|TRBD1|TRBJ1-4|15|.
TGTGCCAGCAGCTTAATGGACAGGGGTGATGAAAAACTGTTTTTT
CASSLMDRGDEKLFF
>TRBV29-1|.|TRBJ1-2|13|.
TGCAGCGTTCCCAATCCAGATAACTATGGCTACACCTTC
CSVPNPDNYGYTF